This T cell receptor (beta chain) was sequenced for a study of blood T cell repertoires in COVID-19. Study context: Both acute and convalescent COVID-19 samples were obtained from the United States, Italy and Spain. PBMCs, B-cell-depleted T cells, or T cells were the source of the cDNA or gDNA that made up the material.

The ends lost 5 bases at V and 2 bases at J; junction bases unmatched: 15. CDR1 is MNHNY and CDR2 is SVGAGI in the germline V gene (reference sequence). The CDR3 sequence is 17 residues long. This clone has just a few counts. Authors' data handling: From reference gene primer amplification, estimates of nucleated cell counts were derived. Profiled with immunoSEQ multiplex PCR; TCRdb holds only in-frame clones, not every one. V and J calls and clone size follow that table, whereas D and trimming were derived from the DNA. The data contain 150,000 to 200,000 clones, around 85% of them seen just once; the ten biggest clones take up less than 25%.

Sequencing was performed on peripheral blood. The sequence was obtained from a man between 65 and 80 years old with active or convalescent COVID-19. V gene TRBV6-6 combines with J gene TRBJ2-7; TRBD1 aligns across 7 bases. The CDR3 DNA sequence: TGTGCCAGCAGTCGACCCACCCTCCGGGACAGCACCTACGAGCAGTACTTC. This gives the protein CASSRPTLRDSTYEQYF.